Below, one T cell receptor beta chain is given with its context. Authors' data handling: Researchers report that nucleated cell counts were estimated from reference gene primer amplification. Some clones are missing from TCRdb's copy, which holds only in-frame ones; the method was immunoSEQ multiplex PCR. V, J and clone size reflect that table, while D and trimming were determined from the DNA. The data contain 200,000 to 300,000 clones, 87% of them singletons. The CDR3 length is 12 residues. V was trimmed by 4 bases and J by 8 bases, leaving 11 bases between them. Germline CDR1 and CDR2: MNHEY and SVGAGI. This sample was included in a study of blood T cell repertoires in COVID-19. For the study at large: From the United States, Italy and Spain came samples of acute and convalescent COVID-19. T cells, B-cell-depleted T cells, or PBMCs provided the cDNA or gDNA that served as material.

Sequencing input: peripheral blood. This receptor was taken from a man in his 60s who had recovered from COVID-19. The chain links TRBV6-5 to TRBJ1-2; D is unclear. The CDR3 loop is CASSLSVSGYTF. The CDR3 DNA sequence: TGTGCCAGCAGTTTGTCGGTTTCAGGCTACACCTTC.